The entry below describes one TCR beta chain. This sample is drawn from a study of blood T cell repertoires in COVID-19. Turning to the study itself: Researchers got acute and convalescent COVID-19 samples from the United States, Italy and Spain. T cells, B-cell-depleted T cells, or PBMCs provided the cDNA or gDNA that served as material.

The germline CDR1 and CDR2 sequences are SGHRS and YFSETQ. The CDR3 runs 14 residues. Between the trimmed V and J ends, which lost 4 bases and 0 bases, there was a span of 7 bases. Study processing details: By means of reference gene primer amplification, nucleated cell counts were estimated. Data came from immunoSEQ multiplex PCR; TCRdb stores just in-frame clones and leaves some out. The V and J calls and clone size were taken over from that table, and D and trimming were inferred from the DNA. The sample holds some 180,000 clones, 80% to 85% seen once. This sequence was found in a woman aged 40 to 50 with COVID-19, enrolled during active disease. Sequenced material: peripheral blood. The gene calls are TRBV5-1 and TRBJ1-4; D uncertain. CDR3 sequence: CASSQLSTNEKLFF. The CDR3 DNA sequence: TGCGCCAGCAGCCAACTCTCAACTAATGAAAAACTGTTTTTT.